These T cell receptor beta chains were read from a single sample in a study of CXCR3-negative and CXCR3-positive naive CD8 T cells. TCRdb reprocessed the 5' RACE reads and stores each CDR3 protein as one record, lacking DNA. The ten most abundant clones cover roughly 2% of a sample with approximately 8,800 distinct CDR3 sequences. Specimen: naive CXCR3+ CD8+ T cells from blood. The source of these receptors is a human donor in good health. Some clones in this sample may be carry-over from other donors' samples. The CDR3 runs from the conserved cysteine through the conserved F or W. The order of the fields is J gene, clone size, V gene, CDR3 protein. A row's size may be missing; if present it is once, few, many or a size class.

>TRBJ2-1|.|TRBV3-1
CASSQAHRSDEQFF
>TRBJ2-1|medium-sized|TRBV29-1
CSVVAGQVYNEQFF
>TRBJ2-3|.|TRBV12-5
CASGLEGTGIFRDTQYF
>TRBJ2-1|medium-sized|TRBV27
CASSLRTSESHYNEQFF
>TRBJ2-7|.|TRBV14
CASSLGTSEQYF
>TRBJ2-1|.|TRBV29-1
CSVAGRVSYNEQFF
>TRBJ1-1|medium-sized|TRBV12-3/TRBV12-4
CASSLISGGDTEAFF
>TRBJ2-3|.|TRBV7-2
CASSPISGGITDTQYF
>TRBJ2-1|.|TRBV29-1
CSVEWASSNEQFF
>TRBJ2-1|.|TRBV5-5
CASSLGDGGLREQFF
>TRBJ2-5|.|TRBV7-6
CASSSPATGRKTQYF
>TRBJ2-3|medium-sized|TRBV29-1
CSVVPVLQGTDTQYF
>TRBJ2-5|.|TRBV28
CASSLHDNQETQYF
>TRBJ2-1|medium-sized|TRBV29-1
CSVEGSRDSYNEQFF
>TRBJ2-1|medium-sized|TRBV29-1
CSVVFPRKHNEQFF
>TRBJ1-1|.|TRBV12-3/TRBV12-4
CASSLAGGYTEAFF
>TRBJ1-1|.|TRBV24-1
CATSDPARGTTEAFF
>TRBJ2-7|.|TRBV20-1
CSARGGRGHEQYF
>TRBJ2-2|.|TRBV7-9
CASSLERTYTGELFF
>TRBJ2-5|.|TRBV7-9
CASSLWAKVETQYF
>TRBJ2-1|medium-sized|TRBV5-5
CASSLAGLAGVNEQFF
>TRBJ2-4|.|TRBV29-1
CSVVTGKHKNIQYF
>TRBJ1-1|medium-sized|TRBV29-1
CSVVGTLAGNTEAFF
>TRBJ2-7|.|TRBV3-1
CASSPTPGTSNEQYF
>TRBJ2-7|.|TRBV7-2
CASSPIQGYEQYF
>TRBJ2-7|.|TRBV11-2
CASSLSLDRTYEQYF
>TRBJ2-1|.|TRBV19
CASSIGTSGYNEQFF
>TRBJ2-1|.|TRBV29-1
CSVGNLAGYSYNEQFF
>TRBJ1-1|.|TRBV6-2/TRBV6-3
CASSKGGAVSSTEAFF
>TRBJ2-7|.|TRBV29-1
CSVEASGRSYEQYF
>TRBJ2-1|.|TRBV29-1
CSVVFPTGYNEQFF
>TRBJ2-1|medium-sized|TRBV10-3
CAISESTYYMAEQFF
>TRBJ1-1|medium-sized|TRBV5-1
CASSNRLGNTEAFF
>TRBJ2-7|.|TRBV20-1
CSASLSGTSIYEQYF
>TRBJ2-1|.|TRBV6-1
CASTLPETGEQFF
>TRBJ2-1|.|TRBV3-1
CASSHLGLANEQFF
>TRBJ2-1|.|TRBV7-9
CASTAGGPREQFF
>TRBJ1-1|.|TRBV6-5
CASSYGAEAFF
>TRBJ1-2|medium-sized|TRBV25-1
CASSRDLYYGYTF
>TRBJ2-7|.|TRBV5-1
CASSFGQGHDEQYF
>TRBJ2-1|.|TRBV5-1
CASSPPGNEQFF
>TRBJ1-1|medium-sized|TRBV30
CAWGQSAEAFF
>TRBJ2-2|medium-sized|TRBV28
CASSQNTGELFF
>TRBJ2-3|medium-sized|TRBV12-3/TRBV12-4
CASSSGTLSTDTQYF
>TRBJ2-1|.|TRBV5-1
CASSLYREVNEQFF
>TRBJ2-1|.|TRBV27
CASSLIGAGDNEQFF
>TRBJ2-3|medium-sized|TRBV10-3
CAISESFAEGGTDTQYF
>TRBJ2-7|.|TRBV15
CATSRDSTPAYEQYF
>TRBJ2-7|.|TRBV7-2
CASSLEWGQGYEQYF
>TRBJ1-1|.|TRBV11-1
CASSPSGGTTEAFF
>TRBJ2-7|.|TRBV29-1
CSVEDSSYEQYF
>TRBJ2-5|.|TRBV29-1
CSANRDSGETQYF